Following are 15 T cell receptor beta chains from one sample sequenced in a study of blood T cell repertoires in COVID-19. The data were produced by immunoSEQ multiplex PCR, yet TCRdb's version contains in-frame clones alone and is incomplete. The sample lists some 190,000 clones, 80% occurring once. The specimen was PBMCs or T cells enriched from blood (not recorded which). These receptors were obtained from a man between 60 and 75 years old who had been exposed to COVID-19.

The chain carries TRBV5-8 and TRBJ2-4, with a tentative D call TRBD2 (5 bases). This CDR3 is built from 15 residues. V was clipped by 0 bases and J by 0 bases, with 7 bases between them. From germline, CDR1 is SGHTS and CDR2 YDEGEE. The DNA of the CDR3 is TGTGCCAGCAGCTTGGAGCGGCTAGCCAAAAACATTCAGTACTTC. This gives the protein CASSLERLAKNIQYF. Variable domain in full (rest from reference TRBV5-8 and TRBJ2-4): EAGVTQSPTHLIKTRGQQATLRCSPISGHTSVYWYQQALGLGLQFLLWYDEGEERNRGNFPPRFSGRQFPNYSSELNVNALELEDSALYLCASSLERLAKNIQYFGAGTRLSVL.

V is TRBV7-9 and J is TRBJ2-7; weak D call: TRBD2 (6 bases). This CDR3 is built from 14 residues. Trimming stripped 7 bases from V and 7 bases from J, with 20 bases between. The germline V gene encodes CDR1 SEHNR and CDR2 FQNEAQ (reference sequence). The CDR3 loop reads CASTLGGLTMEQYF. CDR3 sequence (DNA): TGTGCCAGCACCTTGGGGGGACTGACCATGGAGCAGTACTTC.

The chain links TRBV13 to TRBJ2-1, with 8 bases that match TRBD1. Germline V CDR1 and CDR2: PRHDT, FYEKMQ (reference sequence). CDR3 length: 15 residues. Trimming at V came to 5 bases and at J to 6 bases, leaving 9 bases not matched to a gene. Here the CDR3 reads CASSQTQGAPNEQFF. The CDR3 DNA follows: TGTGCCAGCAGCCAAACCCAGGGGGCCCCCAATGAGCAGTTCTTC. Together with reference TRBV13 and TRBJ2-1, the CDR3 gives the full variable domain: AAGVIQSPRHLIKEKRETATLKCYPIPRHDTVYWYQQGPGQDPQFLISFYEKMQSDKGSIPDRFSAQQFSDYHSELNMSSLELGDSALYFCASSQTQGAPNEQFFGPGTRLTVL.

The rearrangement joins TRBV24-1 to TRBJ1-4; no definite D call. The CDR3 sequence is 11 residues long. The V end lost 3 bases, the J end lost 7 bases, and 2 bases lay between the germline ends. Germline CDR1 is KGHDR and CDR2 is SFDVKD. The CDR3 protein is CATSDREKLFF. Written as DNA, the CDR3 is TGTGCCACCAGTGATCGTGAAAAACTGTTTTTT.

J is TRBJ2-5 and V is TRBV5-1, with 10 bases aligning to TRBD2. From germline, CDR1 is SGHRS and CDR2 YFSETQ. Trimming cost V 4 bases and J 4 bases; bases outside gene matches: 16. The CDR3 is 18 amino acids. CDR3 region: CASSTGLAETLKGETQYF. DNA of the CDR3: TGCGCCAGCAGCACAGGACTAGCGGAGACTCTGAAAGGAGAGACCCAGTACTTC.

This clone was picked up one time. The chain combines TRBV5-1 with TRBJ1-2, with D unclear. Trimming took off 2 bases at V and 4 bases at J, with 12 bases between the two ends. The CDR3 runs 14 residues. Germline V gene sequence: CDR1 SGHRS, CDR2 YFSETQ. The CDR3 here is CASSFSEEGYGYTF. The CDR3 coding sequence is TGCGCCAGCAGCTTCTCGGAAGAGGGCTATGGCTACACCTTC.

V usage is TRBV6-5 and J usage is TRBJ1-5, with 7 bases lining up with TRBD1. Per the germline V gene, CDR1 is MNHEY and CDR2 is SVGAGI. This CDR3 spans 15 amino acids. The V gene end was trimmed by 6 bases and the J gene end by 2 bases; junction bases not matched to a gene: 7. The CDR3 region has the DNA TGTGCCAGCAGGAGGGGGCAGATTGGCAATCAGCCCCAGCATTTT. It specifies CASRRGQIGNQPQHF.

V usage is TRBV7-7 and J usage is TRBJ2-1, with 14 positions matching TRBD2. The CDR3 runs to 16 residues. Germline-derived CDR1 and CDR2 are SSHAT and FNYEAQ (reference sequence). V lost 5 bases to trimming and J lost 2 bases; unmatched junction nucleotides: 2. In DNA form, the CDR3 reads TGTGCCAGCAGCAAGACTAGCGGGAGGGCCTACAATGAGCAGTTCTTC. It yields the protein CASSKTSGRAYNEQFF.

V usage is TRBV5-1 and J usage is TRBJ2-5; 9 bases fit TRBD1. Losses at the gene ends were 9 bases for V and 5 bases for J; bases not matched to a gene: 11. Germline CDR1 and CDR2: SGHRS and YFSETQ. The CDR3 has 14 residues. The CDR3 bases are TGCGCCACCGGGACCGGGACAGGGCGGGAGACCCAGTACTTC. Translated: CATGTGTGRETQYF.

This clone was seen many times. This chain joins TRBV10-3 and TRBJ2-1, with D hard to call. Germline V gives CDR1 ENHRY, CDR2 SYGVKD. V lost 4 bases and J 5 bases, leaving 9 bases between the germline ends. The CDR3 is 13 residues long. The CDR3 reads CAISVADNNEQFF. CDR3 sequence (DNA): TGTGCCATCAGTGTTGCAGACAACAATGAGCAGTTCTTC.

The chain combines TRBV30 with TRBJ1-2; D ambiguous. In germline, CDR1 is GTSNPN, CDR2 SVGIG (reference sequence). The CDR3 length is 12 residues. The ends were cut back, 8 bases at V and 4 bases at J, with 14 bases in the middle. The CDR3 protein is CARVRSPYGYTF. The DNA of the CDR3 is TGTGCCCGAGTCAGGTCTCCCTATGGCTACACCTTC.

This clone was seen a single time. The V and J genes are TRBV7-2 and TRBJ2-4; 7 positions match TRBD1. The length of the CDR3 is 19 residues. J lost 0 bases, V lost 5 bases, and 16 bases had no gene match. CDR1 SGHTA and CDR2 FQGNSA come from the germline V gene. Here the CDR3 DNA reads TGTGCCAGCAGCGCGAGCCCCGGGACAGAGTCTTTAGCCAAAAACATTCAGTACTTC. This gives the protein CASSASPGTESLAKNIQYF.

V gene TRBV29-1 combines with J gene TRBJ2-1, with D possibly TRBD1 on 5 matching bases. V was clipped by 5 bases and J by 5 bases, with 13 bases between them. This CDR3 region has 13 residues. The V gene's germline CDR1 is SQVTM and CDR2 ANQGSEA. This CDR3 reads CSVLVRGDNEQFF. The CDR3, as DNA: TGCAGCGTTCTGGTAAGGGGCGACAATGAGCAGTTCTTC.

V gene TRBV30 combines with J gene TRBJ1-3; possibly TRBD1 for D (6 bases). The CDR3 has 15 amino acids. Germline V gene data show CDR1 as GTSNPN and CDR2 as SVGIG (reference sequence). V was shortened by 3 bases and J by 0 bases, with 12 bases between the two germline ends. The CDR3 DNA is TGTGCCTGGAGAGGTACAGGGAACTCTGGAAACACCATATATTTT. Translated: CAWRGTGNSGNTIYF.

CDR3 DNA: TGCAGCGTTGACAGATTCGGGTATGGCTACACCTTC. Its translation: CSVDRFGYGYTF. The chain has TRBV29-1 and TRBJ1-2; unclear D gene. The V end was cut by 3 bases, the J end by 5 bases, with 10 bases between. CDR3 size: 12 residues. Germline CDR1 is SQVTM and CDR2 is ANQGSEA.